The source of this TCR beta chain is a study of beta chain features in type 1 diabetes. Study outcomes and limitations: Moderate yet significant TCRB CDR3 shortening was seen in Type 1 diabetes patients in all four CD4+ subsets.

Notes on this clone: Its antigen remains unknown.

Trimming took off 0 bases at V and 7 bases at J, with 7 bases between the two ends. Germline CDR1 SGHRS, CDR2 YFSETQ. There are 12 residues in the CDR3. The entirety of the isolated RNA underwent reverse transcription, so expressed TCRB transcripts were sequenced. Sequencing was performed with immunoSEQ multiplex PCR; in TCRdb, only in-frame clones are kept and a portion is missing. Of around 690,000 clones in the sample, around 12% were seen once. The sequenced sample consisted of naive CD4+ T cells from blood. This sequence was found in a man aged 25-45 years with type 1 diabetes. The rearrangement uses TRBV5-1 and TRBJ1-1; D gene ambiguous. The CDR3: CASSLGYSEAFF. CDR3 nucleotides: TGCGCCAGCAGCTTGGGGTACAGTGAAGCTTTCTTT.